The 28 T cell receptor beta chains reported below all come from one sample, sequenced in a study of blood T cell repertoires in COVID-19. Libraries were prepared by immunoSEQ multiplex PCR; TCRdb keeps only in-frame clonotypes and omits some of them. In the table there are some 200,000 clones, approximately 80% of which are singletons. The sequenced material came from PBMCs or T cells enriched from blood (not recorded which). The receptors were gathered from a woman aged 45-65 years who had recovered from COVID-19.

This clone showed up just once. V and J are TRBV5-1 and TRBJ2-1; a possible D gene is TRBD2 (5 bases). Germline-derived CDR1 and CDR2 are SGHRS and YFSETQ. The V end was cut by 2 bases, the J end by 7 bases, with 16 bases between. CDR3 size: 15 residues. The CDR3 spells CASSLEGSRKNEQFF. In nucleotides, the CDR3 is TGCGCCAGCAGCTTAGAGGGATCGCGGAAAAATGAGCAGTTCTTC.

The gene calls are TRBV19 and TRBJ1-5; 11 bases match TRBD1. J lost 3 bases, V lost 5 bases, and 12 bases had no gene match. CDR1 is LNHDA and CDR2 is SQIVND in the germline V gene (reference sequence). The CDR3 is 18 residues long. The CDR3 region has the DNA TGTGCCAGTAGTCTAGGACAGGGGGCTGGGATGATCAATCAGCCCCAGCATTTT. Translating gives CASSLGQGAGMINQPQHF.

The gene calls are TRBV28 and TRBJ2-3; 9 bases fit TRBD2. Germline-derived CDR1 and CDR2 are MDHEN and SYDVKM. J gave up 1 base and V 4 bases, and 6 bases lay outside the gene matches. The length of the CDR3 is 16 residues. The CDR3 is CASSSLRTSGTDTQYF. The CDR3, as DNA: TGTGCCAGCAGTTCCCTAAGGACTAGCGGCACAGATACGCAGTATTTT. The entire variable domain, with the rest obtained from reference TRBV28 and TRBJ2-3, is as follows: DVKVTQSSRYLVKRTGEKVFLECVQDMDHENMFWYRQDPGLGLRLIYFSYDVKMKEKGDIPEGYSVSREKKERFSLILESASTNQTSMYLCASSSLRTSGTDTQYFGPGTRLTVL.

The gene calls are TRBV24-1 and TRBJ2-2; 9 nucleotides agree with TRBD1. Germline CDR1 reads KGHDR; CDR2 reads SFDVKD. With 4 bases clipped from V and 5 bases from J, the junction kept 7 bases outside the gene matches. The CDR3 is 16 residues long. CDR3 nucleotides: TGTGCCACCAGTGACCCGGGACAGGGCGGAACCGGGGAGCTGTTTTTT. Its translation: CATSDPGQGGTGELFF.

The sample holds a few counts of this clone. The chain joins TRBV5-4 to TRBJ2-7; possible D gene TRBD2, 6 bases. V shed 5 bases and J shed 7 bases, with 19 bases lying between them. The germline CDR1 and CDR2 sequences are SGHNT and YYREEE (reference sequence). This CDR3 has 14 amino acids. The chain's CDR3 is CASREGLGLGEQYF. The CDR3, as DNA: TGTGCCAGCAGGGAGGGACTGGGGCTTGGTGAGCAGTACTTC.

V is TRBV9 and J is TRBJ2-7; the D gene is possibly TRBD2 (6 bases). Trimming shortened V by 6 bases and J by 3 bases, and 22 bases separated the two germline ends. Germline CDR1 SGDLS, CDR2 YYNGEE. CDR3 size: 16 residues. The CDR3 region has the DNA TGTGCCAGCACCCGGACGGGGGATTATCTAGACTACGAGCAGTACTTC. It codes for CASTRTGDYLDYEQYF.

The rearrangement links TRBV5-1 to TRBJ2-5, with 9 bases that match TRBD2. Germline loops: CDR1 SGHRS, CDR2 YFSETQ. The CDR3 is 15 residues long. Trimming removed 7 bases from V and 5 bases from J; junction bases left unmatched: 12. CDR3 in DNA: TGCGCCAGCGGTAGATCAGCGGGAGGTGAGGAGACCCAGTACTTC. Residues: CASGRSAGGEETQYF.

The CDR3 sequence is CASSGGLAGVLEQYF. CDR3 nucleotide sequence: TGTGCCAGCAGTGGGGGACTAGCGGGAGTTCTCGAGCAGTACTTC. V gene TRBV7-2 combines with J gene TRBJ2-7, with 14 bases lining up with TRBD2. This CDR3 spans 15 amino acids. The V and J ends lost 6 bases and 6 bases, in that order; junction bases with no gene match: 7. In germline, CDR1 is SGHTA, CDR2 FQGNSA.

CDR3 in DNA: TGCGCCAGCAGCTCGGGGGGGACTAGCGGCAATGAGCAGTTCTTC. It specifies CASSSGGTSGNEQFF. The J gene is TRBJ2-1, the V gene TRBV5-1; the match to TRBD2 covers 11 bases. This CDR3 has 15 amino acids. With 3 bases clipped from V and 6 bases from J, the junction kept 5 bases outside the gene matches. Germline CDR1 reads SGHRS; CDR2 reads YFSETQ.

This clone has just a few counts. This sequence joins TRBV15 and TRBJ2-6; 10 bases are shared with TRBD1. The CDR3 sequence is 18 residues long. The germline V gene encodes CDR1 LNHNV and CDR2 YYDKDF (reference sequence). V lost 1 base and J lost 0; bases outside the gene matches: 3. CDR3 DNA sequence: TGTGCCACCAGCAGAGTGGGGACAGGGGACTCTGGGGCCAACGTCCTGACTTTC. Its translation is CATSRVGTGDSGANVLTF.

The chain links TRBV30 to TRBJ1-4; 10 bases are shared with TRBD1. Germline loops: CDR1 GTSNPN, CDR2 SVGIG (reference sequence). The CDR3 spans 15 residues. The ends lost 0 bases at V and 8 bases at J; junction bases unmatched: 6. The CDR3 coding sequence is TGTGCCTGGAGTGTCTGGGACAGGGGCAGGGAAAAACTGTTTTTT. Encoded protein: CAWSVWDRGREKLFF. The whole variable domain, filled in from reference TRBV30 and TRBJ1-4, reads SQTIHQWPATLVQPVGSPLSLECTVEGTSNPNLYWYRQAAGRGLQLLFYSVGIGQISSEVPQNLSASRPQDRQFILSSKKLLLSDSGFYLCAWSVWDRGREKLFFGSGTQLSVL.

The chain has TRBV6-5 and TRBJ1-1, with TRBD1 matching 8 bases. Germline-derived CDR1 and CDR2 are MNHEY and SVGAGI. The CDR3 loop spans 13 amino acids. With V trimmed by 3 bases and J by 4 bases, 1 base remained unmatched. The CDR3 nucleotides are TGTGCCAGCAGTTATGACAGGGGCACTGAAGCTTTCTTT. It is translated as CASSYDRGTEAFF.

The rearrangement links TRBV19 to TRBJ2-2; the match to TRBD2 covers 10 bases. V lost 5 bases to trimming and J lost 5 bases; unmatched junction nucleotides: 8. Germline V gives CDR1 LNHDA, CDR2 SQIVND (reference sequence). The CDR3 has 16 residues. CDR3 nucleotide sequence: TGTGCCAGTAGTTCCCTAGCGGGAGTGGTAACCGGGGAGCTGTTTTTT. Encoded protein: CASSSLAGVVTGELFF.

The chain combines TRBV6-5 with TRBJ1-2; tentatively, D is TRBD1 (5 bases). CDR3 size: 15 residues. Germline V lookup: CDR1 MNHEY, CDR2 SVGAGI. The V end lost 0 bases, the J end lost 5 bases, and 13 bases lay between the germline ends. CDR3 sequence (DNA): TGTGCCAGCAGTTACTCCGGGACTGCTGAATATGGCTACACCTTC. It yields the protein CASSYSGTAEYGYTF.

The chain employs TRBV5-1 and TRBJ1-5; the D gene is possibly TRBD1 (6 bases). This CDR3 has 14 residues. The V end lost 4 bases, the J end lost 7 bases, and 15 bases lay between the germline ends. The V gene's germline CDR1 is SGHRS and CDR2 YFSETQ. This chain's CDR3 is CASSPTGIQQPQHF. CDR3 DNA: TGCGCCAGCAGCCCGACAGGAATCCAGCAGCCCCAGCATTTT.

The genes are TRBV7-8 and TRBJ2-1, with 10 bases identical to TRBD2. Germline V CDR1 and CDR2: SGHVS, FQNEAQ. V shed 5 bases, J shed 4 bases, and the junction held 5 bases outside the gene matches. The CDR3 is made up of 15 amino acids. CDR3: CASSQGLAIYNEQFF. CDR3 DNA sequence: TGTGCCAGCAGCCAGGGACTAGCGATTTACAATGAGCAGTTCTTC.

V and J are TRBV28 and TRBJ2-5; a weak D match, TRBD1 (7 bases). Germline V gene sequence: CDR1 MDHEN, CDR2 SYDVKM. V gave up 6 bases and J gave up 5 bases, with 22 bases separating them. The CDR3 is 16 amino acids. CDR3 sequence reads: CASRSRGLAPGETQYF. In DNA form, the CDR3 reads TGTGCCAGCAGATCAAGGGGGCTAGCGCCCGGGGAGACCCAGTACTTC.

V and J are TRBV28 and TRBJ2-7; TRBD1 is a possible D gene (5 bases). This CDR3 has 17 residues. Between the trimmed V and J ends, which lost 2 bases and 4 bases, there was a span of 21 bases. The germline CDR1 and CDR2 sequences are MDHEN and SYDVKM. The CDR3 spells CASSLLGKGRASYEQYF. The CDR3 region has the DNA TGTGCCAGCAGTTTACTGGGGAAGGGCAGGGCATCGTACGAGCAGTACTTC.

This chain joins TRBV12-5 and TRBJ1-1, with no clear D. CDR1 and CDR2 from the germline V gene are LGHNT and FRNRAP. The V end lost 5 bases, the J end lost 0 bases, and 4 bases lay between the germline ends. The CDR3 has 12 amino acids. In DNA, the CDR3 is TGTGCTAGTGGTGGCCTGAACACTGAAGCTTTCTTT. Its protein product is CASGGLNTEAFF.

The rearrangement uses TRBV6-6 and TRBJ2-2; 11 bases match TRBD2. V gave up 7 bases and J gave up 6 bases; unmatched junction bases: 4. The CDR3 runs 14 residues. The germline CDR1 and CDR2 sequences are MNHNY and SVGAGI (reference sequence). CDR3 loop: CASTLAGVAGELFF. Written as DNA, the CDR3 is TGTGCCAGCACACTAGCGGGAGTGGCCGGGGAGCTGTTTTTT.

The CDR3 is CASSPRTAPTNYGYTF. In DNA form, the CDR3 reads TGTGCCAGCTCACCCAGGACAGCTCCGACTAACTATGGCTACACCTTC. The chain has TRBV18 and TRBJ1-2; D is perhaps TRBD1 (6 bases). The CDR3 consists of 16 residues. V gave up 3 bases and J gave up 0 bases, with 14 bases separating them. CDR1 and CDR2 (germline): KGHSH, LQKENI.

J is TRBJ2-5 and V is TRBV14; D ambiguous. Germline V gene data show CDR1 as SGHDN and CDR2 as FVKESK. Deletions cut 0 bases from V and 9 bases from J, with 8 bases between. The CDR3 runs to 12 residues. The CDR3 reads CASSQDQRPQYF. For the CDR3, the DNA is TGTGCCAGCAGCCAAGATCAGAGGCCCCAGTACTTC.

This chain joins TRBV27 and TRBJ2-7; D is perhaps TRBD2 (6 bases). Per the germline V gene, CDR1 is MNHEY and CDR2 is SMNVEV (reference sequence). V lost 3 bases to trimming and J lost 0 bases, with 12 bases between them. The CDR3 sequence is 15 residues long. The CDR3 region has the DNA TGTGCCAGCAGTTTGCCTAGCGCCAACTCCTACGAGCAGTACTTC. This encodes CASSLPSANSYEQYF.

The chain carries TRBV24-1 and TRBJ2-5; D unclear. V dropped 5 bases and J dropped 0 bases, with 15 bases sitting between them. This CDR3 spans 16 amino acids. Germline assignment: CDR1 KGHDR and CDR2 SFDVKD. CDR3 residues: CATSGLDSQNQETQYF. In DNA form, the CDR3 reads TGTGCCACCAGTGGATTAGACTCCCAGAACCAAGAGACCCAGTACTTC.

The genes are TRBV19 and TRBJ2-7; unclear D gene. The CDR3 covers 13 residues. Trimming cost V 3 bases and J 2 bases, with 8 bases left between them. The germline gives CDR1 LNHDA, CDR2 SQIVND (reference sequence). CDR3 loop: CASSMNSAYEQYF. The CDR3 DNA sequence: TGTGCCAGTAGTATGAACAGTGCCTACGAGCAGTACTTC. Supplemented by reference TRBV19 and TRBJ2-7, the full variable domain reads DGGITQSPKYLFRKEGQNVTLSCEQNLNHDAMYWYRQDPGQGLRLIYYSQIVNDFQKGDIAEGYSVSREKKESFPLTVTSAQKNPTAFYLCASSMNSAYEQYFGPGTRLTVT.

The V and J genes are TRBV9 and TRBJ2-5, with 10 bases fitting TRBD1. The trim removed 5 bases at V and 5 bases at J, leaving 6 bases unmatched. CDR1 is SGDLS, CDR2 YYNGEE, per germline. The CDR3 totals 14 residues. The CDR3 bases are TGTGCCAGCAGTAGACAGGGGGCGGAGGAGACCCAGTACTTC. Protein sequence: CASSRQGAEETQYF.

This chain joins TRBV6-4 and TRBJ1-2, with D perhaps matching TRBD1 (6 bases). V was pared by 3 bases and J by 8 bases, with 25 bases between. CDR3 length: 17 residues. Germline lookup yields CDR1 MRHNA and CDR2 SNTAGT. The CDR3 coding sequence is TGTGCCAGCAGTGATTTCCCCTCCGGGACAATTACCGGGGGCTACACCTTC. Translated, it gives CASSDFPSGTITGGYTF.

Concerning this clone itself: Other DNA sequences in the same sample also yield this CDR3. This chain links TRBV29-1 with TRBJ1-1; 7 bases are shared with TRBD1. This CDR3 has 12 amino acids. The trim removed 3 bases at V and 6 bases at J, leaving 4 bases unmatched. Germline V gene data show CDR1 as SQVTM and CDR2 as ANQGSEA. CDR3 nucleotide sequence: TGCAGCGTTGACGGGCAGGGGGCTGAAGCTTTCTTT. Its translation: CSVDGQGAEAFF.